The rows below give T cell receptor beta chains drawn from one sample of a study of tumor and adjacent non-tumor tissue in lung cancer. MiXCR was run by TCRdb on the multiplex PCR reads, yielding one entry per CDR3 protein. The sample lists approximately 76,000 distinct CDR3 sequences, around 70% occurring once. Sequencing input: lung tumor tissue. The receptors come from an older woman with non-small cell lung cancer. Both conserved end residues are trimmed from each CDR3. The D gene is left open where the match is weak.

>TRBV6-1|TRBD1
ASIRLSGQGTSGELF
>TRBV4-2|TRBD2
ASSQDLAVREVQESQY
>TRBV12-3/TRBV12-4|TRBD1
ARSGTGSSGAKVLT
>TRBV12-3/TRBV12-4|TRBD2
ASSTSGGRQY
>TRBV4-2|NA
ASSQERGEKLF
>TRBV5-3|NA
ARSCHFNEQF
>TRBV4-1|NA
TSSQGFLQGTQY
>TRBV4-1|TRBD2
ASSQEGLAGGPYNEQF
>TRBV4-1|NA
ASSQDLELAAIHNEQL
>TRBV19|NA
ASSITHGKLF
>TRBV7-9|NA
ASSLARGRQETQY
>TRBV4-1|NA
ASSQDTVSDMQY
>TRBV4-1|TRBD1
ACRQTGKRDGYT
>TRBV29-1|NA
SVGDAGDYGYT
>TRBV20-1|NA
SARSSGRGPYEQY
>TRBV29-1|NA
SGHLVGGRTDTQY
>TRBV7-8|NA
ASTLRIQETQY
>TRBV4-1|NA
ASSQLTALYEQY
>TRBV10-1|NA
ASSESISSAEAF
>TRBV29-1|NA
SVTGYRVAKHIQY
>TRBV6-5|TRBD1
ASSDRGHQPQH
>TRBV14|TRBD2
ANSQDLRTSGETQY
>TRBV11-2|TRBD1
ANSYYPDRGDTEAF
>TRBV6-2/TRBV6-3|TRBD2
ASSYTRAGGPFNGQF
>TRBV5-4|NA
VSSLVLGRDTDTQY
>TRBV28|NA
ASSAPGGNQPQH
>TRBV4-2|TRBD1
ASSRLSVDRNKNTGAF
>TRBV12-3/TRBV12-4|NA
VRTNMGVGANVLT
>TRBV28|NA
ASSRGLSDTQY
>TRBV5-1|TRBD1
ASSSGTVDTGELF
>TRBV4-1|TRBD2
PSSQVLVARTSGRDGIQY
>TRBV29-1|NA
SVRDPASGEQL
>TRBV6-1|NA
ASSITCLTDTQY
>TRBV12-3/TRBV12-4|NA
VSSTGLGNTGEPF
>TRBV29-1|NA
SVEDTGTSPPDTLY
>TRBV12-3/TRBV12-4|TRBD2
ASSRGLAGTDTRY
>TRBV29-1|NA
SVFTYTDTQY
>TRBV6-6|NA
ASSFPQRAGENQY
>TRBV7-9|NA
ASSLQANTEAF
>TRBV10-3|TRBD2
AIASGTSNTGELF
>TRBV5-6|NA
ASNQTIGRLY
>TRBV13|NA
ASSPQGDSYGQY
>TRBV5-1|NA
ASSPDLYGYT
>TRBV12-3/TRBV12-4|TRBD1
ASSLWNRGPDRPLH
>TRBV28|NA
ASSEQGTEQC
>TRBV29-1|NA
SVEEAPRGIQY
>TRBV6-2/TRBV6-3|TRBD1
ASNYGLQGGTEAF
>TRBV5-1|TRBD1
ASSTGTGGEPGAISLH
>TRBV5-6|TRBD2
VSSPRTSGTIYQETQY
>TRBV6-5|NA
ASSYEAASSYNEQF
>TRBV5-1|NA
ASSLGYGTGELF
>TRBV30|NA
VWSVGVARATDAF
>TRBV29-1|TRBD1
SAKGTGEYQETQY
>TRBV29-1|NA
NVEADNQPQY
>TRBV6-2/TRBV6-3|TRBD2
ASSYSFRAGGTDMQY
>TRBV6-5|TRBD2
ASITTSGNEQY
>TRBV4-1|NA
ASRGRRNSEQF
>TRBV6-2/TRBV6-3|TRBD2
ASRGSGRAGGEQF
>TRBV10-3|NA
AISADRINIEAF
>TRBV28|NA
ANSSTLRVGQF